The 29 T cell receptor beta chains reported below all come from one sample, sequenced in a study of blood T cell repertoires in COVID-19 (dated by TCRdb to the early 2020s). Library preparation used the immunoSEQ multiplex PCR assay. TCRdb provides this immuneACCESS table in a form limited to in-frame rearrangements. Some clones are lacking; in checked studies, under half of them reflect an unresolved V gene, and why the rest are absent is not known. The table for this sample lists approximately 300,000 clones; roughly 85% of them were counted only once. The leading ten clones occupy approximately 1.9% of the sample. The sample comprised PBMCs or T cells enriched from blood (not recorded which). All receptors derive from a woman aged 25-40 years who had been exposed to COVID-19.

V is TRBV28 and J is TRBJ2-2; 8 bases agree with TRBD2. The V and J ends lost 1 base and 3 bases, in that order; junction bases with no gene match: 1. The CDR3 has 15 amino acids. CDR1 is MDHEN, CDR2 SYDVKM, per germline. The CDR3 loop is CASSLSGGYTGELFF. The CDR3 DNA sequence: TGTGCCAGCAGTTTATCGGGAGGGTACACCGGGGAGCTGTTTTTT. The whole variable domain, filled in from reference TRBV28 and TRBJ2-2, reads DVKVTQSSRYLVKRTGEKVFLECVQDMDHENMFWYRQDPGLGLRLIYFSYDVKMKEKGDIPEGYSVSREKKERFSLILESASTNQTSMYLCASSLSGGYTGELFFGEGSRLTVL.

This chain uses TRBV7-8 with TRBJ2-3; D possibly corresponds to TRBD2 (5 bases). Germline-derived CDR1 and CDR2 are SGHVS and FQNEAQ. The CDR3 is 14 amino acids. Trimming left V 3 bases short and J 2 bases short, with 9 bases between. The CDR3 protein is CASSLGSNTDTQYF. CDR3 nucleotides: TGTGCCAGCAGCTTGGGGAGTAACACAGATACGCAGTATTTT.

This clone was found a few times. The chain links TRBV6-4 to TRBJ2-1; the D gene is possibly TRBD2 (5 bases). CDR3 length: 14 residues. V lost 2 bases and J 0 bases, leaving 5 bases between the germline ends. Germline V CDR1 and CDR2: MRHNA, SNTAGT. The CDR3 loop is CASSDGSSYNEQFF. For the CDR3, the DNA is TGTGCCAGCAGTGACGGGAGCTCCTACAATGAGCAGTTCTTC.

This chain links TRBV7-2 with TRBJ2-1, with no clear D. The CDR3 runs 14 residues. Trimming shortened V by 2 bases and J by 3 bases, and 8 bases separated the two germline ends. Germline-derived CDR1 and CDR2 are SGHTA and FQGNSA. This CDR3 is CASSLPPNYNEQFF. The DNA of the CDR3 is TGTGCCAGCAGCTTACCCCCTAACTACAATGAGCAGTTCTTC.

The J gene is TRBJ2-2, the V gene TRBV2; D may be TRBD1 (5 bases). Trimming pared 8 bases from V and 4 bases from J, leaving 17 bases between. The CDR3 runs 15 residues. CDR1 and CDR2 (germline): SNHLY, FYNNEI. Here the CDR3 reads CASHLTASPTGELFF. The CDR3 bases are TGTGCCAGCCACTTGACAGCATCTCCCACCGGGGAGCTGTTTTTT.

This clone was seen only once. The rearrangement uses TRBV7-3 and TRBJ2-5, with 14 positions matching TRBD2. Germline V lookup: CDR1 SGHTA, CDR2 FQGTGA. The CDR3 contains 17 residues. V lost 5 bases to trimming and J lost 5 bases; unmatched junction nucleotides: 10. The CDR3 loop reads CASSLGTSGSLEETQYF. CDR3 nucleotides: TGTGCCAGCAGCCTTGGGACTAGCGGGAGCCTGGAGGAGACCCAGTACTTC.

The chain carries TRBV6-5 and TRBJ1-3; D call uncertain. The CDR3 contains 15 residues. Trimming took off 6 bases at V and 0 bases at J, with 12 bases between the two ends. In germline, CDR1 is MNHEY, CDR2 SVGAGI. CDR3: CASSSFLPSGNTIYF. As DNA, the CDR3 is TGTGCCAGCAGCTCCTTTCTACCCTCTGGAAACACCATATATTTT.

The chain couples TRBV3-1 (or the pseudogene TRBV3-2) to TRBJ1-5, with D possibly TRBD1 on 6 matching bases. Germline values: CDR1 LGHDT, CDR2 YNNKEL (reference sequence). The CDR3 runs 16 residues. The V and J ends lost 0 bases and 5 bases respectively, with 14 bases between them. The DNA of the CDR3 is TGTGCCAGCAGCCAAGACCTACTACAGGGAGATCAGCCCCAGCATTTT. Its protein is CASSQDLLQGDQPQHF.

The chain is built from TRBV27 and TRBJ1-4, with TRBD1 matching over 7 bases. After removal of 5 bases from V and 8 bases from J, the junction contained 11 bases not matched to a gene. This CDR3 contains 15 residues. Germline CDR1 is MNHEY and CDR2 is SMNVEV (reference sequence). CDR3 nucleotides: TGTGCCAGCAGTGCTGACAGGGTATTAGGGGAAAAACTGTTTTTT. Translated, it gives CASSADRVLGEKLFF. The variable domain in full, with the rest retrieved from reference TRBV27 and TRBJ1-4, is EAQVTQNPRYLITVTGKKLTVTCSQNMNHEYMSWYRQDPGLGLRQIYYSMNVEVTDKGDVPEGYKVSRKEKRNFPLILESPSPNQTSLYFCASSADRVLGEKLFFGSGTQLSVL.

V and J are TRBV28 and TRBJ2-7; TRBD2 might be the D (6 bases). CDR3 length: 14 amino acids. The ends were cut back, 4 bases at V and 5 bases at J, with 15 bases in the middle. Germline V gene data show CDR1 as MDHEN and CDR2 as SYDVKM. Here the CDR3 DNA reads TGTGCCAGCAGTTCCCTGGGTGGGGGGAACGAGCAGTACTTC. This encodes CASSSLGGGNEQYF.

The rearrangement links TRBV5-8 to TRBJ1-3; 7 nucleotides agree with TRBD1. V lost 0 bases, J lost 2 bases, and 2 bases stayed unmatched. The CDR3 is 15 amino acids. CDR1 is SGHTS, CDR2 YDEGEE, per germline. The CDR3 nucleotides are TGTGCCAGCAGCTTGGGGACAGGACCTGGAAACACCATATATTTT. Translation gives CASSLGTGPGNTIYF. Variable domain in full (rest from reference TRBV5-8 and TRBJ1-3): EAGVTQSPTHLIKTRGQQATLRCSPISGHTSVYWYQQALGLGLQFLLWYDEGEERNRGNFPPRFSGRQFPNYSSELNVNALELEDSALYLCASSLGTGPGNTIYFGEGSWLTVV.

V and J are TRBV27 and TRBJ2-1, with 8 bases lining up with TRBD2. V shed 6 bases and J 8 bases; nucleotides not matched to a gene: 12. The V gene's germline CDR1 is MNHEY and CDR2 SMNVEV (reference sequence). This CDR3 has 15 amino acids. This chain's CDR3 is CASSLWSGRIYEQFF. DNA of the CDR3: TGTGCCAGCAGCCTATGGAGCGGGAGAATTTATGAGCAGTTCTTC.

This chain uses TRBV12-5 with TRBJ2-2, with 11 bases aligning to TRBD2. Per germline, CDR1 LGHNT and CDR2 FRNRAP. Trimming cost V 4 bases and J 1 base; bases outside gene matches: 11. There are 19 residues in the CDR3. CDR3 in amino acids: CASGSGLAGRRRNTGELFF. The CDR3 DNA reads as TGTGCTAGTGGTTCCGGACTAGCGGGTCGTAGAAGGAACACCGGGGAGCTGTTTTTT. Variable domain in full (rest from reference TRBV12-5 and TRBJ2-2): DARVTQTPRHKVTEMGQEVTMRCQPILGHNTVFWYRQTMMQGLELLAYFRNRAPLDDSGMPKDRFSAEMPDATLATLKIQPSEPRDSAVYFCASGSGLAGRRRNTGELFFGEGSRLTVL.

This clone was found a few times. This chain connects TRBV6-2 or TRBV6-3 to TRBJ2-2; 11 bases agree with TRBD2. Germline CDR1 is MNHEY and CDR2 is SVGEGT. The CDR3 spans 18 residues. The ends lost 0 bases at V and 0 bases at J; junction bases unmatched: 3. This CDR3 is CASSYSQLAGANTGELFF. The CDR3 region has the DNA TGTGCCAGCAGTTACTCCCAACTAGCGGGGGCGAACACCGGGGAGCTGTTTTTT.

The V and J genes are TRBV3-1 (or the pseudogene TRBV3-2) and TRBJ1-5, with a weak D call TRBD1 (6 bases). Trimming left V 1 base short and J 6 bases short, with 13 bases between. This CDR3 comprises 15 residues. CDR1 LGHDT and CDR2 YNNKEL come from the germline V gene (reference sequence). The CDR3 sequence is CASSQGAGAGQPQHF. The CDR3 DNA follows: TGTGCCAGCAGCCAAGGGGCAGGGGCGGGTCAGCCCCAGCATTTT.

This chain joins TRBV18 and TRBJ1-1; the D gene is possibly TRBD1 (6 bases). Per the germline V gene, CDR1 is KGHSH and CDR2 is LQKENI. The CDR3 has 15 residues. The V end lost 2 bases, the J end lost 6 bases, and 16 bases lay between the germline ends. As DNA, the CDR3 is TGTGCCAGCTCACCAATCTACAGGGATGGAGCTGAAGCTTTCTTT. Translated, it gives CASSPIYRDGAEAFF.

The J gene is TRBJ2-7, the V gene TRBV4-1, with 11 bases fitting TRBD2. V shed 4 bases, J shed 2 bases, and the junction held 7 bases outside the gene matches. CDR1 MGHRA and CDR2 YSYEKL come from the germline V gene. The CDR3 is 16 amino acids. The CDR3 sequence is CASSPPTSGDTYEQYF. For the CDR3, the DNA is TGCGCCAGCAGCCCCCCGACTAGCGGGGATACCTACGAGCAGTACTTC.

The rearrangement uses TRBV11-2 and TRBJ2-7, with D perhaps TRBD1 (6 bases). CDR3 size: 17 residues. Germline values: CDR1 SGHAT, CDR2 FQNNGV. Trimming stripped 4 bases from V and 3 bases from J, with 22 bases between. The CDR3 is CASSSLTGIGFSYEQYF. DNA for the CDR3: TGTGCCAGCAGCTCATTAACAGGGATTGGATTTAGCTACGAGCAGTACTTC.

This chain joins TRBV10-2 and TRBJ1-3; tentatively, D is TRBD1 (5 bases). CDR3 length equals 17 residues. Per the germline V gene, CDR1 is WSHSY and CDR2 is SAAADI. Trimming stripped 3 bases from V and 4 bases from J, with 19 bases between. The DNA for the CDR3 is TGCGCCAGCAGTGACCCCCCGCAGGGAAGGTCCGGAAACACCATATATTTT. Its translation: CASSDPPQGRSGNTIYF.

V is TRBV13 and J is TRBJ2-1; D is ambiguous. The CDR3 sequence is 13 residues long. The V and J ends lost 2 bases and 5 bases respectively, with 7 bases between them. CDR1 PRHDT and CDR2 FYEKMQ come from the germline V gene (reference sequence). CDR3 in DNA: TGTGCCAGCAGCTTACCCCCCGACAATGAGCAGTTCTTC. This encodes CASSLPPDNEQFF. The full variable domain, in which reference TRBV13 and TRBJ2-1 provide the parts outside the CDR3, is AAGVIQSPRHLIKEKRETATLKCYPIPRHDTVYWYQQGPGQDPQFLISFYEKMQSDKGSIPDRFSAQQFSDYHSELNMSSLELGDSALYFCASSLPPDNEQFFGPGTRLTVL.

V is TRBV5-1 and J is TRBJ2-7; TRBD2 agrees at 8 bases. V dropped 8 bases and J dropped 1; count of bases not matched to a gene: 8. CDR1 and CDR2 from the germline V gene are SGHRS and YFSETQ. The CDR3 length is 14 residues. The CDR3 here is CASSGGGLSYEQYF. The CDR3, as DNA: TGCGCCAGTTCCGGCGGGGGGCTATCCTACGAGCAGTACTTC.

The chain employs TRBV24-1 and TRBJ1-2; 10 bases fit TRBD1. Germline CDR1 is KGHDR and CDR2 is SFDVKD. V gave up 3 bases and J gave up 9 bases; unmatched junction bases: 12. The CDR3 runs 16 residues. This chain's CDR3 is CATSDRTSGTGESYTF. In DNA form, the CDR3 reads TGTGCCACCAGTGATCGTACCTCAGGGACAGGGGAGAGCTACACCTTC.

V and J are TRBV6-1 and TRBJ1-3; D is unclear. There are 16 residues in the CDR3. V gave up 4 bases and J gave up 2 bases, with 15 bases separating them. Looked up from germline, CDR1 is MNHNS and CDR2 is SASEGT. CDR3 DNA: TGTGCCAGCAGTGGTAGTTCGGGAGGCCCTGGAAACACCATATATTTT. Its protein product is CASSGSSGGPGNTIYF.

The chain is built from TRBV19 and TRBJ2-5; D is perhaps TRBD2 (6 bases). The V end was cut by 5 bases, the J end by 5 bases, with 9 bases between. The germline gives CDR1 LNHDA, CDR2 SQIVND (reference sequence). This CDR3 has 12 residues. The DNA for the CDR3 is TGTGCCAGTAGTCGCGGGGCGGAGACCCAGTACTTC. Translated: CASSRGAETQYF. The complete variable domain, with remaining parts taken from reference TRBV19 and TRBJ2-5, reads DGGITQSPKYLFRKEGQNVTLSCEQNLNHDAMYWYRQDPGQGLRLIYYSQIVNDFQKGDIAEGYSVSREKKESFPLTVTSAQKNPTAFYLCASSRGAETQYFGPGTRLLVL.

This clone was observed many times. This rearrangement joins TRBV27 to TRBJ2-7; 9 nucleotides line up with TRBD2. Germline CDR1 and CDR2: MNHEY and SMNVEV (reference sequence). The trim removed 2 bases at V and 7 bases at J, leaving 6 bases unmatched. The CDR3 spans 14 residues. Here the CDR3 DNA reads TGTGCCAGCAGTTTAAGTGCGGGGGGGAGAGAGCAGTACTTC. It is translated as CASSLSAGGREQYF.

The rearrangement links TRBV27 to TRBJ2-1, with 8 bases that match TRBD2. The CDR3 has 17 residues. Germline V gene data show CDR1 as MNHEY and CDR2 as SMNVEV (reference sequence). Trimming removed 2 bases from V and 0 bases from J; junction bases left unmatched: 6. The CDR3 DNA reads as TGTGCCAGCAGTTTACGCGGGACTAGGGACTCCTACAATGAGCAGTTCTTC. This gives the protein CASSLRGTRDSYNEQFF.

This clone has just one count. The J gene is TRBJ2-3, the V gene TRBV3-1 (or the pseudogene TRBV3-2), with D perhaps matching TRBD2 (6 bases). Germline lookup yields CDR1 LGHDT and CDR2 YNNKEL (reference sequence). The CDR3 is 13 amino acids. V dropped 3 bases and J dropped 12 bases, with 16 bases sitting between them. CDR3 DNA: TGTGCCAGCAGCCATCTGACGGGAGAAGCCCAGTATTTT. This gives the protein CASSHLTGEAQYF.

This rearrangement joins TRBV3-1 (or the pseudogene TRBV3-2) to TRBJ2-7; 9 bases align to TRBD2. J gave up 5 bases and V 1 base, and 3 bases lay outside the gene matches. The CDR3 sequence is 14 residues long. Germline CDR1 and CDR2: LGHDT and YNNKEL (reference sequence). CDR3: CASSQVAGVNEQYF. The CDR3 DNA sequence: TGTGCCAGCAGCCAAGTAGCGGGGGTCAACGAGCAGTACTTC.

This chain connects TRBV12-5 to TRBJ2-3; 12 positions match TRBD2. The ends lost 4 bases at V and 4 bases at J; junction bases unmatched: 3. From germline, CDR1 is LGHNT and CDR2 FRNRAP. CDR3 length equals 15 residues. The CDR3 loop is CASGWTSGDSDTQYF. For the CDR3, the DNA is TGTGCTAGTGGTTGGACTAGCGGGGACTCAGATACGCAGTATTTT.